This TCR beta chain was found in a study of cytomegalovirus exposure and HLA in healthy donors. Germline-derived CDR1 and CDR2 are MNHEY and SMNVEV (reference sequence). V gave up 5 bases and J gave up 3 bases, with 17 bases separating them. CDR3 length equals 16 residues. Both 60 Vbeta primers and 13 Jbeta primers went into the PCR. Sequenced by immunoSEQ multiplex PCR; TCRdb stores in-frame clones only, minus some. The sample lists over 150,000 clones, roughly 85% occurring once. A word on this clone: Its antigen is not known.

General study findings and limits: A missense DCLRE1C variant was associated with V- and J-gene trimming of TCR beta chains in a later analysis, and an independent cohort replicated the association.

Source material: PBMCs. This TCR came from a woman in her forties or fifties in good health and CMV-seronegative. The chain employs TRBV27 and TRBJ1-5; D perhaps matches TRBD1 (5 bases). This CDR3 reads CASSPGTHPTNQPQHF. The CDR3 nucleotides are TGTGCCAGCAGTCCAGGGACTCACCCGACCAATCAGCCCCAGCATTTT.